This TCR beta chain came from a study of neoadjuvant anti-PD-1 for oral cavity cancer. For the study at large: Patients without progression got a fourth dose around day 43.

This table comes from immunoSEQ multiplex PCR, and its TCRdb copy is limited to in-frame clones, with some not included. The top ten hold 3.5% of the sample, which has over 30,000 clones, approximately 90% seen once. The V end lost 3 bases, the J end lost 4 bases, and 3 bases lay between the germline ends. In germline, CDR1 is DFQATT, CDR2 SNEGSKA (reference sequence). There are 10 residues in the CDR3. The sequencing here drew on PBMCs, taken before nivolumab (anti-PD-1) treatment. This sequence joins TRBV20-1 and TRBJ1-1; no clear D. The TCR sequence derives from a person aged 40 to 85 with oral cavity squamous cell carcinoma. The CDR3: CSARRTEAFF. CDR3 DNA: TGCAGTGCTAGGCGCACTGAAGCTTTCTTT.